The rows below give T cell receptor beta chains drawn from one sample of a study of neurological immune-mediated disorders. MiXCR, run by TCRdb on the 5' RACE reads, gives a single entry per CDR3 protein. This sample carries under 50,000 distinct CDR3 sequences, about an eighth of them seen once, and the ten largest clones take 4.5%. What was sequenced was PBMCs. The receptors come from a male donor with HTLV-1-associated myelopathy (HAM/TSP). CDR3s include the opening cysteine and the closing phenylalanine or tryptophan. A D gene is named only where the DNA matches it firmly. Rows give clone size only sometimes, using once, few, many, or a class for an expanded clone.

abundance: many; d_gene: -; v_gene: TRBV28; j_gene: TRBJ2-1; CDR3aa: CASSLGPRGQFF; CDR3nt: TGTGCCAGCAGTTTAGGTCCCCGTGGGCAGTTCTTC
abundance: -; d_gene: -; v_gene: TRBV5-6; j_gene: TRBJ2-3; CDR3aa: CASSVQVGLSTDTQYF; CDR3nt: TGTGCCAGCAGCGTCCAGGTGGGACTGAGCACAGATACGCAGTATTTT
abundance: many; d_gene: -; v_gene: TRBV10-3; j_gene: TRBJ2-7; CDR3aa: CAISETQGGREQYF; CDR3nt: TGTGCCATCAGTGAAACCCAGGGGGGAAGGGAGCAGTACTTC
abundance: many; d_gene: TRBD1; v_gene: TRBV5-1; j_gene: TRBJ1-2; CDR3aa: CASTPTGERGYTF; CDR3nt: TGCGCCAGCACCCCCACAGGGGAACGCGGCTACACCTTC
abundance: few; d_gene: -; v_gene: TRBV5-1; j_gene: TRBJ1-1; CDR3aa: CASSLEWRGRAEAFF; CDR3nt: TGCGCCAGCAGCTTGGAGTGGAGGGGACGGGCTGAAGCTTTCTTT
abundance: many; d_gene: -; v_gene: TRBV12-3/TRBV12-4; j_gene: TRBJ1-1; CDR3aa: CASSLGGSTEAFF; CDR3nt: TGTGCCAGCAGTTTGGGAGGGAGCACTGAAGCTTTCTTT
abundance: many; d_gene: -; v_gene: TRBV5-1; j_gene: TRBJ2-7; CDR3aa: CASSLARAGIYHEQYF; CDR3nt: TGCGCCAGCAGCTTGGCCAGGGCAGGGATTTACCACGAGCAGTACTTC
abundance: many; d_gene: TRBD2; v_gene: TRBV19; j_gene: TRBJ2-7; CDR3aa: CASSKSSLGGGAAYEQYF; CDR3nt: TGTGCCAGTAGTAAATCCTCGCTCGGCGGGGGGGCAGCCTACGAGCAGTACTTC
abundance: many; d_gene: -; v_gene: TRBV24-1; j_gene: TRBJ1-2; CDR3aa: CATRGAGRGYTF; CDR3nt: TGTGCCACCAGAGGAGCGGGTCGTGGCTACACCTTC
abundance: many; d_gene: -; v_gene: TRBV5-5; j_gene: TRBJ2-7; CDR3aa: CASSLAGTDTYEQYF; CDR3nt: TGTGCCAGCAGCTTGGCAGGGACTGATACCTACGAGCAGTACTTC
abundance: many; d_gene: TRBD1; v_gene: TRBV5-6; j_gene: TRBJ2-4; CDR3aa: CASSLGTGLAKNIQYF; CDR3nt: TGTGCCAGCAGCTTGGGGACAGGCCTAGCCAAAAACATTCAGTACTTC
abundance: many; d_gene: TRBD1; v_gene: TRBV10-3; j_gene: TRBJ1-5; CDR3aa: CAISEEGAGQPQHF; CDR3nt: TGTGCCATCAGTGAGGAGGGGGCTGGACAGCCCCAGCATTTT
abundance: many; d_gene: -; v_gene: TRBV29-1; j_gene: TRBJ1-2; CDR3aa: CSVSTALDYTF; CDR3nt: TGCAGCGTTTCGACGGCCCTCGACTACACCTTC
abundance: many; d_gene: -; v_gene: TRBV15; j_gene: TRBJ2-3; CDR3aa: CATSRETDTQYF; CDR3nt: TGTGCCACCAGCAGAGAAACAGATACGCAGTATTTT
abundance: few; d_gene: TRBD1; v_gene: TRBV5-1; j_gene: TRBJ1-1; CDR3aa: CASSPRTGANTEDFF; CDR3nt: TGCGCCAGCAGCCCGCGGACAGGCGCGAACACTGAAGATTTCTTT
abundance: -; d_gene: -; v_gene: TRBV3-1; j_gene: TRBJ1-6; CDR3aa: CASILHMGSPLHF; CDR3nt: TGTGCCAGCATCCTCCATATGGGGTCACCCCTCCACTTT
abundance: many; d_gene: TRBD2; v_gene: TRBV20-1; j_gene: TRBJ2-5; CDR3aa: CSARDYRLARRGETQYF; CDR3nt: TGCAGTGCTAGAGATTACAGACTAGCGAGGAGGGGAGAGACCCAGTACTTC
abundance: -; d_gene: -; v_gene: TRBV5-1; j_gene: TRBJ1-3; CDR3aa: CARSISGDSGNTKYF; CDR3nt: TGCGCCAGAAGCATTTCAGGGGACTCTGGAAACACCAAATATTTT
abundance: many; d_gene: TRBD2; v_gene: TRBV5-1; j_gene: TRBJ2-3; CDR3aa: CASSFFGGGASGDTQYF; CDR3nt: TGCGCCAGCAGCTTTTTCGGCGGGGGGGCCTCGGGAGATACGCAGTATTTT
abundance: medium-sized; d_gene: TRBD1; v_gene: TRBV18; j_gene: TRBJ1-1; CDR3aa: CASSPDRAPNTEAFF; CDR3nt: TGTGCCAGCTCCCCCGACAGGGCCCCGAACACTGAAGCTTTCTTT